This T cell receptor beta chain was captured by sequencing in a study of beta chain features in type 1 diabetes. Whole-study findings and limits: Diminished insertions and augmented deletions at VDJ junctions characterized type 1 diabetes patients. Shorter TCRB CDR3s, moderately but significantly so, marked every one of the four CD4+ subsets in Type 1 diabetes patients.

Post-sort purity exceeded 98% for all sorted populations. All of the isolated RNA was reverse transcribed, so expressed TCRB transcripts were sequenced. The table came from immunoSEQ multiplex PCR; TCRdb's copy has only in-frame clones and leaves some out. The sample has just under 150,000 clones; 10% to 15% are singletons. Only a few counts were recorded for this clone. Its antigen remains unknown. Trimming cost V 4 bases and J 0 bases, with 10 bases left between them. Germline V gives CDR1 SGDLS, CDR2 YYNGEE. The CDR3 is made up of 15 amino acids. The genes are TRBV9 and TRBJ1-4; the D is unclear. This TCR was sampled from a man between 18 and 35 years old with type 1 diabetes. Material for sequencing was central memory CD4+ T cells from blood. CDR3: CASSPQTATNEKLFF. CDR3 coding DNA: TGTGCCAGCAGCCCCCAGACTGCAACTAATGAAAAACTGTTTTTT.